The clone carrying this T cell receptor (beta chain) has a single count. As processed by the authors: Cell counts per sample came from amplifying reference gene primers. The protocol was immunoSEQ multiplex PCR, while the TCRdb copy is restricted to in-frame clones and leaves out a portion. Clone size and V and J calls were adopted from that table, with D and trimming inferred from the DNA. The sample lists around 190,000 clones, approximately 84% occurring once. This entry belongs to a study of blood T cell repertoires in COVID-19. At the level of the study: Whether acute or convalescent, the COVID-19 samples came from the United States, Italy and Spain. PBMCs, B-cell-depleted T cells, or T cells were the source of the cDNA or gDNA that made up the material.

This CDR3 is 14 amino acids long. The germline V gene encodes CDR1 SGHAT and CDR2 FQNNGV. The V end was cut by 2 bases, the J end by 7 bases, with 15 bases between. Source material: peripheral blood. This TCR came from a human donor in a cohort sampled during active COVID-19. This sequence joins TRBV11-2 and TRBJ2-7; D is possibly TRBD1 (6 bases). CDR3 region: CASSLRGSLEEQYF. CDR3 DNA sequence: TGTGCCAGCAGCTTAAGGGGGTCGCTAGAGGAGCAGTACTTC.